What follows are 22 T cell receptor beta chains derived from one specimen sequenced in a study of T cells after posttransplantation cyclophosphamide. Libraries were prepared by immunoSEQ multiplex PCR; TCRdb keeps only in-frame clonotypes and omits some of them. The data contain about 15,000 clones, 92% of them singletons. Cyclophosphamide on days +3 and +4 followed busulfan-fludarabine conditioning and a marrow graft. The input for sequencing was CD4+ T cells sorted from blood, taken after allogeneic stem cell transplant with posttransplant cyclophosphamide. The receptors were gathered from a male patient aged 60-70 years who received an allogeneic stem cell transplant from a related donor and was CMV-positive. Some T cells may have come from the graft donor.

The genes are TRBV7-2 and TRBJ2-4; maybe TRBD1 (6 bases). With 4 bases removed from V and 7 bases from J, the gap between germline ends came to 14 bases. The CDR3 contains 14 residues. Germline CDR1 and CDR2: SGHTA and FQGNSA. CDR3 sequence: CASSSSRQGNIQYF. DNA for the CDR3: TGTGCCAGCAGCTCCAGCCGGCAGGGGAACATTCAGTACTTC.

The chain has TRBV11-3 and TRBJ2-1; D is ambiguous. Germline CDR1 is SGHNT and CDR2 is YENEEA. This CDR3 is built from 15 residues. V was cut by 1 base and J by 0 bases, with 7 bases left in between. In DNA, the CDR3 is TGTGCCAGCAGCTTAGGAGGAGACTCCTACAATGAGCAGTTCTTC. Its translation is CASSLGGDSYNEQFF.

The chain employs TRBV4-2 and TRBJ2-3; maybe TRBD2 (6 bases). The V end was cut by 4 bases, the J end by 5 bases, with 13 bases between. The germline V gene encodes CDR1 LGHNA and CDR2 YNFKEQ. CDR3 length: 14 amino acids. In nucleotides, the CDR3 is TGTGCCAGCAGCCGGGGGGAGGAGAAAGATACGCAGTATTTT. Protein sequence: CASSRGEEKDTQYF.

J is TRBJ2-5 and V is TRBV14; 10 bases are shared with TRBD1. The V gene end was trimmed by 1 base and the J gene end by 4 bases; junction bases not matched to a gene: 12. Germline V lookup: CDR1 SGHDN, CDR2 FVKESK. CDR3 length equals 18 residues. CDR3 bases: TGTGCCAGCAGCCAAGGATTTTACGGGACAGGGGTAGGAGAGACCCAGTACTTC. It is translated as CASSQGFYGTGVGETQYF. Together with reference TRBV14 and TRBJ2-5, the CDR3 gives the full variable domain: EAGVTQFPSHSVIEKGQTVTLRCDPISGHDNLYWYRRVMGKEIKFLLHFVKESKQDESGMPNNRFLAERTGGTYSTLKVQPAELEDSGVYFCASSQGFYGTGVGETQYFGPGTRLLVL.

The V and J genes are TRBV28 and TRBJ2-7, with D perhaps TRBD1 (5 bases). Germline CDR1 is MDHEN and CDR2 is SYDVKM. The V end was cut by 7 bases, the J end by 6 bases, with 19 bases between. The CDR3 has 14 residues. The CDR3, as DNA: TGTGCCAGCACCTCAGAAGTAATTGGGGCCGAGCAGTACTTC. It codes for CASTSEVIGAEQYF.

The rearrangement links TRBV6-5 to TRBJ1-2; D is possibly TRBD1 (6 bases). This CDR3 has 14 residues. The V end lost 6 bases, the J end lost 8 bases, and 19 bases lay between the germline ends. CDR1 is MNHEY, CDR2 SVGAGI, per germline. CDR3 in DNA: TGTGCCAGCAGCCCCCTTGGACAGCCACGGGGCTACACCTTC. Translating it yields CASSPLGQPRGYTF.

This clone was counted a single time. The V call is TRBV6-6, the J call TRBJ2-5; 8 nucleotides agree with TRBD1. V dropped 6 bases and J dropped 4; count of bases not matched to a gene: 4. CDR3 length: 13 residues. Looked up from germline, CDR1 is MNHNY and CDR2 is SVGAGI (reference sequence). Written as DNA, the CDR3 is TGTGCCAGCAGAACAGGGGGAGGAGAGACCCAGTACTTC. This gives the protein CASRTGGGETQYF.

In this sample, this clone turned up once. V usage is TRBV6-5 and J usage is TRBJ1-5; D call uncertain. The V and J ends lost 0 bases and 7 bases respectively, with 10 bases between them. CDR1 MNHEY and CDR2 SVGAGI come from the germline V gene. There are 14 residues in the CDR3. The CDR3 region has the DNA TGTGCCAGCAGTTACTCAGCCATATACCAGCCCCAGCATTTT. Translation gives CASSYSAIYQPQHF.

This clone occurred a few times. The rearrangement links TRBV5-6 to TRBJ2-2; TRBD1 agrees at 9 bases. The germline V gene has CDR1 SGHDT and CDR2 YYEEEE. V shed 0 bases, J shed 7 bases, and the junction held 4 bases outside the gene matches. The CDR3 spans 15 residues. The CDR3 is CASSLGDREVGELFF. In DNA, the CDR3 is TGTGCCAGCAGCTTGGGGGACAGGGAGGTCGGGGAGCTGTTTTTT.

CDR3 in DNA: TGTGCCAGCAGCCAAGATCGTGGGAGCGAGCAGTACTTC. Its translation: CASSQDRGSEQYF. V gene TRBV14 combines with J gene TRBJ2-7; TRBD2 might be the D (5 bases). With 0 bases removed from V and 6 bases from J, the gap between germline ends came to 9 bases. Germline values: CDR1 SGHDN, CDR2 FVKESK. The CDR3 is 13 residues long.

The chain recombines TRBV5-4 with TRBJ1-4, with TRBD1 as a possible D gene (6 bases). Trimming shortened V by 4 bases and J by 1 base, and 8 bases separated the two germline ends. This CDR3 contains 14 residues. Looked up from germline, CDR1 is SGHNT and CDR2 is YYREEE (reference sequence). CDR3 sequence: CASSVGGTNEKLFF. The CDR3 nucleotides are TGTGCCAGCAGCGTAGGGGGAACTAATGAAAAACTGTTTTTT.

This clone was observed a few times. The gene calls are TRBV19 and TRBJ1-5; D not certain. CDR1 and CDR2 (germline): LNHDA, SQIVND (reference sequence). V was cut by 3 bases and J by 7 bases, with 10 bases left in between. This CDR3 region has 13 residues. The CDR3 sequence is CASSISGDQPQHF. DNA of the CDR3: TGTGCCAGTAGTATCAGTGGAGACCAGCCCCAGCATTTT.

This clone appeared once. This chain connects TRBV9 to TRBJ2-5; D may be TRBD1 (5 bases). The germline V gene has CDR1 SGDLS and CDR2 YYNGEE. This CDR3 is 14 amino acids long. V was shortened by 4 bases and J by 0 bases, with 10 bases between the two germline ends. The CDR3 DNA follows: TGTGCCAGCAGCTTGACAGTTAACCAAGAGACCCAGTACTTC. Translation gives CASSLTVNQETQYF.

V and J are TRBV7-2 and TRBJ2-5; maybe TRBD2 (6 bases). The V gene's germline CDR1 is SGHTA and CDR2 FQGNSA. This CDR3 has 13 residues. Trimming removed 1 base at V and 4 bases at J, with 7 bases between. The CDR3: CASSLVGGETQYF. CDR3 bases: TGTGCCAGCAGCTTAGTGGGAGGAGAGACCCAGTACTTC. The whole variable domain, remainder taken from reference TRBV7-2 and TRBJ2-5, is GAGVSQSPSNKVTEKGKDVELRCDPISGHTALYWYRQSLGQGLEFLIYFQGNSAPDKSGLPSDRFSAERTGGSVSTLTIQRTQQEDSAVYLCASSLVGGETQYFGPGTRLLVL.

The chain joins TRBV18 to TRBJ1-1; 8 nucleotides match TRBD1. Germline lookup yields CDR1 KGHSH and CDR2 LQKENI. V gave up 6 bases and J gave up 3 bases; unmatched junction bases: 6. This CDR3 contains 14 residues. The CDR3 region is CASSAGTGYTEAFF. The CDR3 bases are TGTGCCAGCTCGGCCGGGACAGGCTACACTGAAGCTTTCTTT. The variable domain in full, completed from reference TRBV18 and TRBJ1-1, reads NAGVMQNPRHLVRRRGQEARLRCSPMKGHSHVYWYRQLPEEGLKFMVYLQKENIIDESGMPKERFSAEFPKEGPSILRIQQVVRGDSAAYFCASSAGTGYTEAFFGQGTRLTVV.

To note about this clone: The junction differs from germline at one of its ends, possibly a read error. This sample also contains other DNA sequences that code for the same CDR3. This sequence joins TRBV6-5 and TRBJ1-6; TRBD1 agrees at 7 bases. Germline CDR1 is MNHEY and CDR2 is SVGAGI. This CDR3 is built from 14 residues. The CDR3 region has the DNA TGTGCCAGCAGTCCGGGACAGTATAATTCCCCCCTCCACTTT. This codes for CASSPGQYNSPLHF.

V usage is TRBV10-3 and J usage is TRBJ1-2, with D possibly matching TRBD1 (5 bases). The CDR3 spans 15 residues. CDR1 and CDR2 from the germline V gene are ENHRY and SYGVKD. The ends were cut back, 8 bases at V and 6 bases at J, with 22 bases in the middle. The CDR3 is CAIPRDLLGGDGYTF. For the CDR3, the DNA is TGTGCCATCCCTCGGGACCTACTGGGAGGAGATGGCTACACCTTC.

This CDR3 is CASSYSRTGGSYGYTF. The CDR3 coding sequence is TGTGCCAGCAGTTACTCGAGGACAGGGGGCAGCTATGGCTACACCTTC. V gene TRBV6-5 combines with J gene TRBJ1-2, with 11 bases that match TRBD1. With V trimmed by 0 bases and J by 4 bases, 4 bases remained unmatched. The germline V gene has CDR1 MNHEY and CDR2 SVGAGI. This CDR3 has 16 residues.

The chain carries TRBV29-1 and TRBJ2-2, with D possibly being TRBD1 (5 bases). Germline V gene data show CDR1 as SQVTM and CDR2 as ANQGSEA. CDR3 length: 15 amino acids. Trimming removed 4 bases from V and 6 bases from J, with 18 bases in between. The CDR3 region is CSVVGLQAEAGELFF. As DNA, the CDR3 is TGCAGCGTTGTCGGTTTACAGGCCGAGGCCGGGGAGCTGTTTTTT.

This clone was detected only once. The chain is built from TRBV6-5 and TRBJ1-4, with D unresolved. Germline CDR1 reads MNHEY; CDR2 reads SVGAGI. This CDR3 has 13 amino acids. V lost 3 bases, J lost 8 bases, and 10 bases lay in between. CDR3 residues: CASSYLLGEKLFF. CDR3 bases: TGTGCCAGCAGTTATTTGCTCGGGGAAAAACTGTTTTTT.

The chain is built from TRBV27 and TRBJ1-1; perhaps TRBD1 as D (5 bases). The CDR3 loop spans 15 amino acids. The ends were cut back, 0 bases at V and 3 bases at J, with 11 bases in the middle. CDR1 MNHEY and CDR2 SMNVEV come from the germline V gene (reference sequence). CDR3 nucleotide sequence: TGTGCCAGCAGTTTATCCCGACAGACGTACACTGAAGCTTTCTTT. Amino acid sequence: CASSLSRQTYTEAFF.

CDR3 protein: CASSSQAGGGNTIYF. The CDR3 DNA reads as TGTGCCAGCAGTTCCCAGGCCGGAGGGGGAAACACCATATATTTT. The V gene is TRBV6-5, the J gene TRBJ1-3, with D uncertain. The V end was cut by 4 bases, the J end by 4 bases, with 14 bases between. The CDR3 totals 15 residues. Germline V gene sequence: CDR1 MNHEY, CDR2 SVGAGI.